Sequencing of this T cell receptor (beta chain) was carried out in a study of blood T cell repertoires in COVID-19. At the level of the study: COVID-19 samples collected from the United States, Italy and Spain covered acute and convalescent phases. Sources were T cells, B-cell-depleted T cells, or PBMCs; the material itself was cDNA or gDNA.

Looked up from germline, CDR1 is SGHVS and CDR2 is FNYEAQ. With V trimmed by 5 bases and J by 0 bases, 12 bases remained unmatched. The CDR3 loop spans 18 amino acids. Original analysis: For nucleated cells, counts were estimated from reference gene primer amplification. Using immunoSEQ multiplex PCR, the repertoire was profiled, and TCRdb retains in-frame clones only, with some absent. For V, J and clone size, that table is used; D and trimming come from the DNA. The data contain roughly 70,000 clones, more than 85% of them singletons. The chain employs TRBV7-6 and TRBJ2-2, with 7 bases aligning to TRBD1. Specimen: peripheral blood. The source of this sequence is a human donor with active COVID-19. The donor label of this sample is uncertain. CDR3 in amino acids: CASSPRPGGYSNTGELFF. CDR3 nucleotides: TGTGCCAGCAGCCCGCGGCCAGGGGGATATTCGAACACCGGGGAGCTGTTTTTT.